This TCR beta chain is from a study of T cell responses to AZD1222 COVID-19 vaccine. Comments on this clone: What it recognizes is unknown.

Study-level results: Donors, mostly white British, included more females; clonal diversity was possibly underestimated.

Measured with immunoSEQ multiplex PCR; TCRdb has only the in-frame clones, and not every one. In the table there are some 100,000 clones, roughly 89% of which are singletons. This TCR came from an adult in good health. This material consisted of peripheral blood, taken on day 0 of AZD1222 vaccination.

CDR3 DNA: TGCGCCAGCAGCCAATCCCCGGGACAGGGGGCGGGAGAGCAGTACTTC. Its translation is CASSQSPGQGAGEQYF. V and J are TRBV4-1 and TRBJ2-7; TRBD1 agrees at 12 bases. Per germline, CDR1 MGHRA and CDR2 YSYEKL. The CDR3 spans 16 residues. With 2 bases clipped from V and 7 bases from J, the junction kept 9 bases outside the gene matches.